This is a list of T cell receptor beta chains from one sample in a study of T cells in tumors after PD-1 blockade. The protocol was immunoSEQ multiplex PCR, while the TCRdb copy is restricted to in-frame clones and leaves out a portion. Of fewer than 25,000 clones listed, about 84% are singletons. Sequenced here: PBMCs, sampled after anti-PD-1 treatment. All receptors derive from a human donor with basal cell carcinoma. Both conserved end residues are part of each CDR3. Each record gives: V gene, D gene, J gene, clone size, CDR3 protein, CDR3 DNA. The D gene is left open where the match is weak. Some rows have no size entry. The others give once, few or many, or a class for an expanded clone.

>TRBV19|TRBD1|TRBJ2-7|NA
CASTGTVSGEQYF
TGTGCCAGTACCGGGACAGTCTCCGGCGAGCAGTACTTC
>TRBV18|TRBD1|TRBJ2-5|NA
CASSPRTGGIETQYF
TGTGCCAGCTCACCACGGACAGGGGGTATTGAGACCCAGTACTTC
>TRBV12-3/TRBV12-4|NA|TRBJ1-3|NA
CASRHSGNTIYF
TGTGCCAGCAGACACTCTGGAAACACCATATATTTT
>TRBV5-6|TRBD1|TRBJ1-1|NA
CASSYTGGVNTEAFF
TGTGCCAGCAGTTATACAGGGGGCGTCAACACTGAAGCTTTCTTT
>TRBV5-4|NA|TRBJ2-5|NA
CASRPPGGRETQYF
TGTGCCAGCAGACCCCCCGGGGGTAGAGAGACCCAGTACTTC
>TRBV27|NA|TRBJ1-4|NA
CASRSIRATNEKLFF
TGTGCCAGCAGGTCAATTAGGGCAACTAATGAAAAACTGTTTTTT
>TRBV5-1|TRBD1|TRBJ1-6|NA
CASSWGQLSSYNSPLHF
TGCGCCAGCAGTTGGGGACAGTTAAGCTCCTATAATTCACCCCTCCACTTT
>TRBV5-1|TRBD2|TRBJ2-5|NA
CASSWNAGEKTQYF
TGCGCCAGCAGCTGGAACGCGGGGGAAAAGACCCAGTACTTC
>TRBV7-2|TRBD1|TRBJ1-1|NA
CASSPRGQGIAFF
TGTGCCAGCAGCCCCCGAGGACAGGGTATCGCTTTCTTT
>TRBV10-3|NA|TRBJ1-5|NA
CAITGQYSNQPQHF
TGTGCCATCACGGGTCAGTATAGCAATCAGCCCCAGCATTTT
>TRBV5-4|NA|TRBJ1-5|NA
CASSFGGSNQPQHF
TGTGCCAGCAGCTTCGGGGGAAGCAATCAGCCCCAGCATTTT
>TRBV7-9|NA|TRBJ2-7|NA
CASSFDAPYEQYF
TGTGCCAGCAGCTTCGACGCGCCCTACGAGCAGTACTTC
>TRBV2|TRBD2|TRBJ2-1|few
CASSLTTSGAGGEQFF
TGTGCCAGCAGTTTGACCACTAGCGGGGCAGGGGGTGAGCAGTTCTTC
>TRBV11-3|TRBD2|TRBJ2-2|NA
CASSSRGVGFNGELFF
TGTGCCAGCAGCTCACGGGGGGTCGGGTTTAACGGGGAGCTGTTTTTT
>TRBV19|NA|TRBJ2-2|NA
CASSIDGSRRTGELFF
TGTGCCAGTAGTATAGACGGATCTCGGCGCACCGGGGAGCTGTTTTTT
>TRBV7-3|NA|TRBJ2-1|NA
CASSLTGNSYNEQFF
TGTGCCAGCAGCTTAACCGGGAATTCCTACAATGAGCAGTTCTTC
>TRBV6-5|NA|TRBJ2-7|NA
CASSLEETYEQYF
TGTGCCAGCAGTCTGGAGGAGACCTACGAGCAGTACTTC
>TRBV7-8|NA|TRBJ1-1|NA
CASSLSRSTEAFF
TGTGCCAGCAGCTTATCCAGATCCACTGAAGCTTTCTTT
>TRBV14|TRBD1|TRBJ2-3|NA
CASSPGTGAYTDTQYF
TGTGCCAGCAGCCCCGGGACAGGGGCCTACACAGATACGCAGTATTTT
>TRBV5-4|NA|TRBJ1-2|NA
CASSPGGTGTRSYGYTF
TGTGCCAGCAGCCCCGGAGGTACCGGGACACGGAGCTATGGCTACACCTTC
>TRBV5-4|TRBD1|TRBJ1-6|NA
CASSSTGGFNSPLHF
TGTGCCAGCAGCTCAACAGGGGGTTTCAATTCACCCCTCCACTTT
>TRBV12-3/TRBV12-4|NA|TRBJ1-5|NA
CASPPSNQPQHF
TGTGCCAGCCCCCCAAGCAATCAGCCCCAGCATTTT
>TRBV2|TRBD2|TRBJ2-3|NA
CASSDWRGEVDTQYF
TGTGCCAGCAGTGATTGGCGGGGGGAAGTGGATACGCAGTATTTT
>TRBV7-9|TRBD2|TRBJ2-3|NA
CASGQRGSTDTQYF
TGTGCCAGCGGTCAGCGGGGGAGCACAGATACGCAGTATTTT
>TRBV7-2|TRBD2|TRBJ2-1|NA
CASSLLAGGPGEQFF
TGTGCCAGCAGCTTACTAGCGGGGGGCCCCGGTGAGCAGTTCTTC
>TRBV7-3|TRBD1|TRBJ2-6|NA
CASSLTGTAFSGANVLTF
TGTGCCAGCAGCCTAACAGGGACAGCTTTCTCTGGGGCCAACGTCCTGACTTTC
>TRBV30|NA|TRBJ1-6|few
CAWSSNRWDSPLHF
TGTGCCTGGAGTTCAAACAGGTGGGATTCACCCCTCCACTTT
>TRBV10-3|TRBD1|TRBJ2-5|NA
CAISGTGGAGETQYF
TGTGCCATCAGTGGGACAGGGGGTGCTGGAGAGACCCAGTACTTC
>TRBV7-9|NA|TRBJ2-6|NA
CASRPQGSGANVLTF
TGTGCCAGCAGGCCTCAGGGCTCTGGGGCCAACGTCCTGACTTTC
>TRBV7-6|TRBD2|TRBJ2-5|NA
CASSLAGGKETQYF
TGTGCCAGCAGCTTAGCGGGGGGGAAAGAGACCCAGTACTTC